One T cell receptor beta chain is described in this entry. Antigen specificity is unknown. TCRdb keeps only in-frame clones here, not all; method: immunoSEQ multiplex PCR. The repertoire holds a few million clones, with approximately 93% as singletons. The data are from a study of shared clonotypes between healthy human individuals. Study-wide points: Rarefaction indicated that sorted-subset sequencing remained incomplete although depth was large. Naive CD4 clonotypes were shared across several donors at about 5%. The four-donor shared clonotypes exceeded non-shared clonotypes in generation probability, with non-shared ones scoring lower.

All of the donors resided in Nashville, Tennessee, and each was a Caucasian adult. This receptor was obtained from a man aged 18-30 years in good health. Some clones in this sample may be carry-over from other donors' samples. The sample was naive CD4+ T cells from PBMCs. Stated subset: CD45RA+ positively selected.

The chain's CDR3 is CASSLVPGSLGYTF. The CDR3 DNA is TGCGCCAGCAGCTTGGTCCCAGGGAGTCTTGGCTACACCTTC. V is TRBV5-1 and J is TRBJ1-2, with TRBD1 as a possible D gene (5 bases). Trimming cost V 0 bases and J 7 bases, with 13 bases left between them. Germline V gene sequence: CDR1 SGHRS, CDR2 YFSETQ. The length of the CDR3 is 14 residues.